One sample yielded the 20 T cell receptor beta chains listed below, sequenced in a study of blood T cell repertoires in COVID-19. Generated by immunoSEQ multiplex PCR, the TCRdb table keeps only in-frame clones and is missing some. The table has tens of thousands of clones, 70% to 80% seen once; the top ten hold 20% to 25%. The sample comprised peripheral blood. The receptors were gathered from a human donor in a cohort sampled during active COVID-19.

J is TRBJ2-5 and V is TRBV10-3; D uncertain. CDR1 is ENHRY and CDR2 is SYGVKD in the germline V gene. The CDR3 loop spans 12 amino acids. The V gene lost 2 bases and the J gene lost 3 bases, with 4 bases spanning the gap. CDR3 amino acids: CAISELEETQYF. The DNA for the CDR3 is TGTGCCATCAGTGAGCTAGAAGAGACCCAGTACTTC.

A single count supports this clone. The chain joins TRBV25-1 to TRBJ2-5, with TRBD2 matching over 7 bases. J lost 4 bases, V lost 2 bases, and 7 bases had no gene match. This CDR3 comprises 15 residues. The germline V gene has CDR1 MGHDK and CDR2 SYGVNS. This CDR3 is CASSESGTVGETQYF. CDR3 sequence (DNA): TGTGCCAGCAGTGAAAGCGGGACGGTGGGAGAGACCCAGTACTTC.

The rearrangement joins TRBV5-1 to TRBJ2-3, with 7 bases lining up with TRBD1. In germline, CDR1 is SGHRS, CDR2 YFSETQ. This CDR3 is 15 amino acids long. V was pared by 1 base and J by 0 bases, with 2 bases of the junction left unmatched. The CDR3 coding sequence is TGCGCCAGCAGCTTGTCGACAGGGAGCACAGATACGCAGTATTTT. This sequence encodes CASSLSTGSTDTQYF.

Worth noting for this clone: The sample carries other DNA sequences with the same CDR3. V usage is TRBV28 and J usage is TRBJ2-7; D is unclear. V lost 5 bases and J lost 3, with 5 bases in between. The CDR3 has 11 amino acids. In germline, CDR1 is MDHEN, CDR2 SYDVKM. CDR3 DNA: TGTGCCAGCAGTCTCGGCTACGAGCAGTACTTC. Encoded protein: CASSLGYEQYF. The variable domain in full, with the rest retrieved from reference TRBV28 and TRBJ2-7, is DVKVTQSSRYLVKRTGEKVFLECVQDMDHENMFWYRQDPGLGLRLIYFSYDVKMKEKGDIPEGYSVSREKKERFSLILESASTNQTSMYLCASSLGYEQYFGPGTRLTVT.

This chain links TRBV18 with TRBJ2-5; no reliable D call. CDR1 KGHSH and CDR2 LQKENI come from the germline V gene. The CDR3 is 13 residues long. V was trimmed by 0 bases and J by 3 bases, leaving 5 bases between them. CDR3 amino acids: CASSPPSEETQYF. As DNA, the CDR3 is TGTGCCAGCTCACCACCGAGCGAAGAGACCCAGTACTTC.

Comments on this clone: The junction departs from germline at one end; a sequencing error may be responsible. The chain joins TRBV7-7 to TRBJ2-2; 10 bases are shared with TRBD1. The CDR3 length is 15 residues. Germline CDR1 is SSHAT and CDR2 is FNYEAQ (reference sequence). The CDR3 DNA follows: TGTGCTAGCAGCTCGGACAGGGGGGCCACCGGGGAGCTGTTTTTT. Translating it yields CASSSDRGATGELFF.

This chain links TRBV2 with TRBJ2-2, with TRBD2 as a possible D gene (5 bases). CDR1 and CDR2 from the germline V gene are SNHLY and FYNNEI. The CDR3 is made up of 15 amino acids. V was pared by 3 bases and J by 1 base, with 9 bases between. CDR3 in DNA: TGTGCCAGCAGTGATCCTAGCCTGAACACCGGGGAGCTGTTTTTT. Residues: CASSDPSLNTGELFF.

The CDR3 coding sequence is TGTGCCAGCAGTCCCGACAGGAGCTATGGCTACACCTTC. Translation gives CASSPDRSYGYTF. The rearrangement joins TRBV6-5 to TRBJ1-2, with a weak D call TRBD1 (6 bases). Trimming took 5 bases from V and 4 from J, leaving 11 bases between them. Germline CDR1 is MNHEY and CDR2 is SVGAGI. The CDR3 sequence is 13 residues long.

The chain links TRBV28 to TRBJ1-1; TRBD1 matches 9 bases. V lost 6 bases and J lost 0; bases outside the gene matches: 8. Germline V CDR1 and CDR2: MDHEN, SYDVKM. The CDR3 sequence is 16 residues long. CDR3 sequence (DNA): TGTGCCAGCAGCCCCGGGACAGGGAGGATGAACACTGAAGCTTTCTTT. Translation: CASSPGTGRMNTEAFF.

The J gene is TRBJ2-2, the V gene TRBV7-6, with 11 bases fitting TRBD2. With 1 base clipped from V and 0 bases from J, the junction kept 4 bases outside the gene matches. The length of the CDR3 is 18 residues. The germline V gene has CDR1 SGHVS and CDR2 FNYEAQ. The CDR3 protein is CASSLGLAGLTNTGELFF. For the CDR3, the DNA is TGTGCCAGCAGCTTAGGACTAGCGGGACTCACGAACACCGGGGAGCTGTTTTTT.

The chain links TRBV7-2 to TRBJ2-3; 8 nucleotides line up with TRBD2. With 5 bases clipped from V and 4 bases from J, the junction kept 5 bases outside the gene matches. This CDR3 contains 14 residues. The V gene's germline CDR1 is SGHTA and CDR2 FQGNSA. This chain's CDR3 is CASSKSGGSDTQYF. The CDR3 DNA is TGTGCCAGCAGCAAAAGCGGGGGTTCAGATACGCAGTATTTT. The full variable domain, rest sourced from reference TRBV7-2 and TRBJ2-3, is GAGVSQSPSNKVTEKGKDVELRCDPISGHTALYWYRQSLGQGLEFLIYFQGNSAPDKSGLPSDRFSAERTGGSVSTLTIQRTQQEDSAVYLCASSKSGGSDTQYFGPGTRLTVL.

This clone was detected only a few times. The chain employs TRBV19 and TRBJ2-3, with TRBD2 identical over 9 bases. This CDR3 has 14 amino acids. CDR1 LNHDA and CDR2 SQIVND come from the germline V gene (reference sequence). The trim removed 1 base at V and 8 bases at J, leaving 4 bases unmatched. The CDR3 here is CASSIGGGAATQYF. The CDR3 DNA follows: TGTGCCAGTAGTATAGGCGGGGGGGCGGCTACGCAGTATTTT.

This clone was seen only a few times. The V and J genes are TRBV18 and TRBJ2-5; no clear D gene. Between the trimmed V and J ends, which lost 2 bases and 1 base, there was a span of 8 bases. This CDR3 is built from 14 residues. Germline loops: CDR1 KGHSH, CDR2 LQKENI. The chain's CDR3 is CASSPTEIQETQYF. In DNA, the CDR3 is TGTGCCAGCTCACCAACAGAAATCCAAGAGACCCAGTACTTC.

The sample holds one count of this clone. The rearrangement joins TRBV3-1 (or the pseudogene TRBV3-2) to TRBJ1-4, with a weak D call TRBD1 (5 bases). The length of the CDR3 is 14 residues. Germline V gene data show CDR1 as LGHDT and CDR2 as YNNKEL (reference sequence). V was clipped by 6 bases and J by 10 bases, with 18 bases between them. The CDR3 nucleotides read TGTGCCAGCAGTACCGGGGCAGGGAGGGGAAAACTGTTTTTT. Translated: CASSTGAGRGKLFF.

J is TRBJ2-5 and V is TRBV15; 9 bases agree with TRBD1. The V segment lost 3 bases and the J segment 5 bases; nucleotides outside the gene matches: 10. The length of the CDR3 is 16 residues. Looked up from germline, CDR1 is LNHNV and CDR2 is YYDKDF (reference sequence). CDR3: CATSRVLTGGLETQYF. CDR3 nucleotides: TGTGCCACCAGCAGGGTTTTAACAGGGGGCCTGGAGACCCAGTACTTC.

In nucleotides, the CDR3 is TGTGCCAGCAGCCCAGGGACAGGGGGCGCGAGCGAGCAGTACTTC. Residues: CASSPGTGGASEQYF. The chain carries TRBV6-5 and TRBJ2-7; TRBD1 matches 12 bases. CDR1 and CDR2 (germline): MNHEY, SVGAGI. This CDR3 has 15 residues. V lost 6 bases to trimming and J lost 6 bases; unmatched junction nucleotides: 9.

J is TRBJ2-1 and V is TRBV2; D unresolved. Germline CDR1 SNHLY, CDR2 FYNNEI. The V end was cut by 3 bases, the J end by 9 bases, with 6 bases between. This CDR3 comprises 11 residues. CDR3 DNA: TGTGCCAGCAGTGATTTCTCTGAGCAGTTCTTC. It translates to CASSDFSEQFF.

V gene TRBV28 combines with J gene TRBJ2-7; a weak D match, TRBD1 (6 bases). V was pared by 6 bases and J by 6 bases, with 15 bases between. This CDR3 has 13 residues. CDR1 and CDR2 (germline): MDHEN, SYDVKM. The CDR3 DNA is TGTGCCAGCAGCCTGCACTCACAGGGCGAGCAGTACTTC. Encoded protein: CASSLHSQGEQYF.

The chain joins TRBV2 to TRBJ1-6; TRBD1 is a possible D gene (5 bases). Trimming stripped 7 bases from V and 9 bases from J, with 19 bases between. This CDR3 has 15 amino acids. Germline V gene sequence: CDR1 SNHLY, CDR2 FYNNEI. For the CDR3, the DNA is TGTGCCAGCACCGGTAGGCAGGGCATCGGTTCACCCCTCCACTTT. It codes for CASTGRQGIGSPLHF.

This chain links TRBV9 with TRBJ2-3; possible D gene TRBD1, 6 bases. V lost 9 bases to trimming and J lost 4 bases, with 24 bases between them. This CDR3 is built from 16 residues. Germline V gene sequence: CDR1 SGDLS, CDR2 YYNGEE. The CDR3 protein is CANPNRDKGVADTQYF. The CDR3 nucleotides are TGTGCCAACCCCAACCGGGACAAAGGGGTTGCAGATACGCAGTATTTT.